The T cell receptor (beta chain) under discussion was sequenced for a study of blood T cell repertoires in COVID-19. Looked up from germline, CDR1 is MDHEN and CDR2 is SYDVKM. The CDR3 has 13 amino acids. J gave up 4 bases and V 3 bases, and 3 bases lay outside the gene matches. Libraries were prepared by immunoSEQ multiplex PCR; TCRdb keeps only in-frame clonotypes and omits some of them. The sample has roughly 380,000 clones, 89% seen once. The receptor was isolated from a woman in her thirties or forties with COVID-19, enrolled during active disease. Sequenced sample: peripheral blood. This chain links TRBV28 with TRBJ2-7, with 7 bases matching TRBD1. CDR3 in DNA: TGTGCCAGCAGTTTGACAGGGAAGTACGAGCAGTACTTC. Protein product: CASSLTGKYEQYF.